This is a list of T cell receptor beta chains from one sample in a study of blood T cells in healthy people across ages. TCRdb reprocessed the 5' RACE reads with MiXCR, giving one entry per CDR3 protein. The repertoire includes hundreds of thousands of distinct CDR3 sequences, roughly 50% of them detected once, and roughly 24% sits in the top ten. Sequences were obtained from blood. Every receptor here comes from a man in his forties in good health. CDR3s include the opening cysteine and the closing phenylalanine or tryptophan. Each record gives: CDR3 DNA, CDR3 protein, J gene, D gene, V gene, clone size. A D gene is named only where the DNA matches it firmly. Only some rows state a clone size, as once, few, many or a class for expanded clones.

DNA: TGTGCCAGCCCCCGTGACAGGGGGATCCCAGATACGCAGTATTTT
CDR3: CASPRDRGIPDTQYF
J: TRBJ2-3
D: TRBD1
V: TRBV28
size: few

DNA: TGTGCCAGCAGTCCTAGTTTCTATGGCTACACCTTC
CDR3: CASSPSFYGYTF
J: TRBJ1-2
D: .
V: TRBV12-3/TRBV12-4
size: .

DNA: TGCAGTGCTGGTGGGGACAGGTTCTACGAGCAGTACTTC
CDR3: CSAGGDRFYEQYF
J: TRBJ2-7
D: TRBD1
V: TRBV20-1
size: .

DNA: TGTGCCAGCACGCCCGATGGGGGGCGAGATACGCAGTATTTT
CDR3: CASTPDGGRDTQYF
J: TRBJ2-3
D: .
V: TRBV2
size: few

DNA: TGTGCCAGCCGGTCGCCGGGACTAGTTGGCGGCAACAATGAGCAGTTCTTC
CDR3: CASRSPGLVGGNNEQFF
J: TRBJ2-1
D: TRBD2
V: TRBV12-3/TRBV12-4
size: .

DNA: TGCGCCAGCAGCCAAGACACGGGATCCCAGACCCAGTACTTC
CDR3: CASSQDTGSQTQYF
J: TRBJ2-5
D: .
V: TRBV4-3
size: .

DNA: TGCAGCGTTGAGCCTTCGTGGAGTAACTATGGCTACACCTTC
CDR3: CSVEPSWSNYGYTF
J: TRBJ1-2
D: .
V: TRBV29-1
size: .

DNA: TGTGCCAGCAGTACTAGGACAGGGAGGAACACTGAAGCTTTCTTT
CDR3: CASSTRTGRNTEAFF
J: TRBJ1-1
D: TRBD1
V: TRBV6-5
size: .

DNA: TGCAGTGCTAACTCCCCCAGCCTAAACTATGGCTACACCTTC
CDR3: CSANSPSLNYGYTF
J: TRBJ1-2
D: .
V: TRBV20-1
size: .

DNA: TGCGCCAGCAGCCAGGGTAATAGCAATCAGCCCCAGCATTTT
CDR3: CASSQGNSNQPQHF
J: TRBJ1-5
D: .
V: TRBV4-3
size: .

DNA: TGTGCCAGCGGTGATAGCGGGAGTTACGAGCAGTACTTC
CDR3: CASGDSGSYEQYF
J: TRBJ2-7
D: TRBD2
V: TRBV28
size: once

DNA: TGCGCCAGCAGCGTAGGCCTCGATGGCTACACCTTC
CDR3: CASSVGLDGYTF
J: TRBJ1-2
D: .
V: TRBV5-1
size: .

DNA: TGTGCCAGCAGCGTGGGACAGGGGAAAGAGCAGTACTTC
CDR3: CASSVGQGKEQYF
J: TRBJ2-5
D: TRBD1
V: TRBV7-2
size: .

DNA: TGTGCCAGCAGTGAATACCGCACAGATACGCAGTATTTT
CDR3: CASSEYRTDTQYF
J: TRBJ2-3
D: .
V: TRBV25-1
size: .

DNA: TGTGCCAGCAGGATGGAACCGGGACTAGAATCAGATACGCAGTATTTT
CDR3: CASRMEPGLESDTQYF
J: TRBJ2-3
D: TRBD2
V: TRBV27
size: .

DNA: TGTGCCATCGGGACAGAATCGTACAATGAGCAGTTCTTC
CDR3: CAIGTESYNEQFF
J: TRBJ2-1
D: TRBD1
V: TRBV7-2
size: .

DNA: TGTGCCAGCAGCGTAGGGGCAGGGGGCTCGGGAGAGACCCAGTACTTC
CDR3: CASSVGAGGSGETQYF
J: TRBJ2-5
D: TRBD1
V: TRBV9
size: many

DNA: TGCAGTGCTCCCGGGACAGGGGCCTACAATGAGCAGTTCTTC
CDR3: CSAPGTGAYNEQFF
J: TRBJ2-1
D: TRBD1
V: TRBV20-1
size: .

DNA: TGTGCCAGCAGCTTAGGGGCGGACCCGGTAACTAGCGGGGAGTCAGATACGCAGTATTTT
CDR3: CASSLGADPVTSGESDTQYF
J: TRBJ2-3
D: TRBD2
V: TRBV7-2
size: .

DNA: TGTGCCATCAGTGACTCTAGCACAGATACGCAGTATTTT
CDR3: CAISDSSTDTQYF
J: TRBJ2-3
D: .
V: TRBV10-3
size: few

DNA: TGTGCCATCAGTGAGCGAAACGGACAGGCGATAAACACCGGGGAGCTGTTTTTT
CDR3: CAISERNGQAINTGELFF
J: TRBJ2-2
D: TRBD1
V: TRBV10-3
size: .

DNA: TGTGCCAGCAGCCCGGGATGGACAGGCCAATTTCTTGGGACCCAGTACTTC
CDR3: CASSPGWTGQFLGTQYF
J: TRBJ2-5
D: TRBD1
V: TRBV27
size: .

DNA: TGTGCCAGCAGCCCATCGGGACTTTCGAAAGAGACCCAGTACTTC
CDR3: CASSPSGLSKETQYF
J: TRBJ2-5
D: .
V: TRBV7-9
size: .

DNA: TGCGCCAGCAGCCAGGCCAATAATTCACCCCTCCACTTT
CDR3: CASSQANNSPLHF
J: TRBJ1-6
D: .
V: TRBV4-1
size: .